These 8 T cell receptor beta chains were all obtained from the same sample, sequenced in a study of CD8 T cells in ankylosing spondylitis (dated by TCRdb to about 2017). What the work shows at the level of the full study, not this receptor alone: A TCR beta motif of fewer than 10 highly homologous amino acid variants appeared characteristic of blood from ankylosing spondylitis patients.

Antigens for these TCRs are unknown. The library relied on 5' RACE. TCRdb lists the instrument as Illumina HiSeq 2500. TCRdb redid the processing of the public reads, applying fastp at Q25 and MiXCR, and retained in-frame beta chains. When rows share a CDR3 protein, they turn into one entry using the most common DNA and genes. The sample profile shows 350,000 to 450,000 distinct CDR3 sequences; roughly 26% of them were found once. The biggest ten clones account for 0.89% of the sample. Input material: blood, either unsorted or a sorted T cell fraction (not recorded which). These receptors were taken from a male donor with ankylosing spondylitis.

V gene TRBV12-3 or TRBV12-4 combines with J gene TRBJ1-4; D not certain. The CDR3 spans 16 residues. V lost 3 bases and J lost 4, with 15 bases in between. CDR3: CASSFSSGLLNEKLFF. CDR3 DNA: TGTGCCAGCAGTTTTTCGTCAGGACTGCTTAATGAAAAACTGTTTTTT.

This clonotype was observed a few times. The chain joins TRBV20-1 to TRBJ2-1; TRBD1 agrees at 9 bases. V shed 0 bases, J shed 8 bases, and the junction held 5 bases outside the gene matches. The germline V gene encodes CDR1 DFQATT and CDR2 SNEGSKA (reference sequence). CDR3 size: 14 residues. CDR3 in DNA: TGCAGTGCTAGAGATCACAGGGGGCAAGATGAGCAGTTCTTC. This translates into CSARDHRGQDEQFF.

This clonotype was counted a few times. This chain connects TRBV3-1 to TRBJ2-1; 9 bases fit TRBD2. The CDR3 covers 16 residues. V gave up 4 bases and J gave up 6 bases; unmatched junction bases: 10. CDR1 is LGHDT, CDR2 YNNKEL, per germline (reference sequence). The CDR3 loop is CASSPDGTSISNEQFF. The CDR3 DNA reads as TGTGCCAGCAGCCCCGACGGGACTAGCATATCCAATGAGCAGTTCTTC.

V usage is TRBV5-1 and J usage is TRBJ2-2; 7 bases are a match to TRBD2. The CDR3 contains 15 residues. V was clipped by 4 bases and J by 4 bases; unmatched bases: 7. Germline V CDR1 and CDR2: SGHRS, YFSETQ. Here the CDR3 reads CASSLRAGVTGELFF. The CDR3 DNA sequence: TGCGCCAGCAGCCTAAGGGCGGGAGTCACCGGGGAGCTGTTTTTT.

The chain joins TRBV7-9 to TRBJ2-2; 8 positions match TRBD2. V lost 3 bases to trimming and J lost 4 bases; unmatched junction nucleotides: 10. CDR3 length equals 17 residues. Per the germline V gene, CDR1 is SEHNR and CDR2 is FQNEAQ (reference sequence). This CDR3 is CASSLERGTVGTGELFF. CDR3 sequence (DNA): TGTGCCAGCAGCTTGGAGCGGGGGACGGTTGGCACCGGGGAGCTGTTTTTT.

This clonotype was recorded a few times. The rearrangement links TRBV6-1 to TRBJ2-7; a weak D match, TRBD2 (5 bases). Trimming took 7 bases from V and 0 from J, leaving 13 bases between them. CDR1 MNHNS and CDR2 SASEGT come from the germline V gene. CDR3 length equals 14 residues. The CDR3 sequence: CASIGLLSSYEQYF. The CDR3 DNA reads TGTGCCAGCATTGGACTCTTGAGCTCCTACGAGCAGTACTTC.

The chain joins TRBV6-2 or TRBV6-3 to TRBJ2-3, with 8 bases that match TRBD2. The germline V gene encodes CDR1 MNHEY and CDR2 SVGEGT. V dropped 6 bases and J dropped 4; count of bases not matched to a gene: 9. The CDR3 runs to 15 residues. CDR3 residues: CASSRAGEFADTQYF. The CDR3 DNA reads TGTGCCAGCAGCCGAGCGGGAGAGTTTGCAGATACGCAGTATTTT.

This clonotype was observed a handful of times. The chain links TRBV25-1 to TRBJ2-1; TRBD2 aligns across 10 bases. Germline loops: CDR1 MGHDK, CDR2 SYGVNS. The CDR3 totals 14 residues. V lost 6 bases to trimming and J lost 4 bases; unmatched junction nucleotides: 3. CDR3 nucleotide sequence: TGTGCCAGCAGAACTAGCGGGATGTACAATGAGCAGTTCTTC. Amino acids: CASRTSGMYNEQFF.